Listed below are T cell receptor beta chains from one sample, sequenced in a study of cytomegalovirus exposure and HLA in healthy donors. Repertoires were generated with immunoSEQ multiplex PCR, while TCRdb's copy carries only in-frame clones and drops some. The sample carries some 110,000 clones, approximately 67% recorded once. Specimen: PBMCs. The receptors were sampled from a man aged 18 to 29 in good health and CMV-seronegative. The CDR3 runs from the conserved cysteine through the conserved F or W. D genes are given only for firm matches. The size field is filled for only some rows; it gives once, few, many or a size class.

>TRBV5-1|TRBJ2-7|TRBD1|few
CASTDGTGTYEQYF
>TRBV28|TRBJ2-1|TRBD2|-
CASSLTSQGQFF
>TRBV4-1|TRBJ1-3|-|-
CASSLQSPGSSGNTIYF
>TRBV30|TRBJ2-1|TRBD2|few
CAWSPVVLSSGGDLVNEQFF
>TRBV5-4|TRBJ2-2|-|-
CASSLYTQDTGELFF
>TRBV7-8|TRBJ2-7|-|-
CASSLGDTSYEQYF
>TRBV29-1|TRBJ1-1|-|few
CSSHPDISVGGAFF
>TRBV28|TRBJ2-7|TRBD1|few
CATNQPGQGYYEQYF
>TRBV6-6|TRBJ1-1|-|few
CASSPRGAAFF
>TRBV6-1|TRBJ2-1|TRBD2|-
CASSDTSGVYNEQFF
>TRBV19|TRBJ2-4|-|-
CASSIDLGGGGYF
>TRBV2|TRBJ2-2|-|-
CASNGGKNTGELFF
>TRBV6-5|TRBJ2-7|-|few
CARSYSGPPGTYEQYF
>TRBV5-8|TRBJ2-7|-|few
CASRGLRGSYEQYF
>TRBV2|TRBJ1-3|-|once
CASSEAAGYSGNTIYF
>TRBV10-3|TRBJ1-2|-|-
CAISESGESAYGYTF
>TRBV30|TRBJ1-2|-|few
CACHRDLNYGYTF
>TRBV4-1|TRBJ1-1|-|-
CASSQQTGMNTEAFF
>TRBV19|TRBJ2-2|-|-
CASSGFGLAGTGELFF
>TRBV9|TRBJ1-6|-|-
CASSVGDNIRNSPLHF
>TRBV6-5|TRBJ1-2|TRBD1|few
CASSYWGQGSYTF
>TRBV11-2|TRBJ2-7|-|-
CASSRGITYSYEQYF
>TRBV27|TRBJ2-3|TRBD2|-
CASSPSGRTDTQYF
>TRBV7-2|TRBJ2-7|TRBD2|-
CASRIGTSGSSSEQYF
>TRBV5-6|TRBJ1-3|TRBD1|-
CASRQQGSGNTIYF
>TRBV18|TRBJ1-5|-|-
CASSRKESNQPQHF
>TRBV2|-|-|few
CASSDRGRTVSYEQYF
>TRBV5-1|TRBJ1-2|TRBD1|-
CASSAWGQGAYGYTF
>TRBV6-6|TRBJ1-2|TRBD1|-
CASSQGQGGYGYTF
>TRBV5-1|TRBJ2-1|TRBD2|-
CASSVGTSGNNEQFF
>TRBV6-5|TRBJ2-7|TRBD2|few
CASSYQREGPEQYF
>TRBV5-4|TRBJ2-7|TRBD1|-
CASSLPRNRGEEQYF
>TRBV28|TRBJ2-2|TRBD2|once
CASSFLAGGVGELFF
>TRBV2|TRBJ2-1|-|-
CASRRGALEGEQFF
>TRBV6-5|TRBJ2-7|-|-
CARRQDNSYEQYF